This T cell receptor beta chain was recovered during a study of a mutant IDH1 vaccine in newly diagnosed glioma. Indicated time point: week 11, during vaccination. All doses held 300 ug of mutant IDH1 20-mer peptide, with topical imiquimod. Study-wide points: Changes to the top peripheral T cell clonotypes appeared unrelated to pseudoprogression.

V shed 6 bases and J 4 bases; nucleotides not matched to a gene: 7. The CDR3 is made up of 14 amino acids. Germline CDR1 and CDR2: LNHDA and SQIVND (reference sequence). TCRdb's copy holds only in-frame clones and misses some; the assay was immunoSEQ multiplex PCR. There are some 130,000 clones in the sample; 80% occur only once, and 4.5% to 7% lies in the top ten. The sample holds one count of this clone. Its antigen is unknown. This sequence joins TRBV19 and TRBJ1-2; 8 bases are shared with TRBD1. The specimen comprised PBMCs, sampled from a glioma patient whose treatment included an IDH1 peptide vaccine. The receptor comes from a man aged 40-50 years with glioma. The CDR3 here is CASRPGGPSYGYTF. The CDR3 nucleotides are TGTGCCAGTAGGCCAGGGGGCCCTAGCTATGGCTACACCTTC.